Sequencing of this T cell receptor beta chain was carried out in a study of response to subunit inactivated influenza vaccine (dated by TCRdb to between 2017 and 2018). Regarding the research as a whole: Deep quantitative profiling of the T cell receptor repertoire was used in the study to follow responses to a trivalent subunit inactivated influenza vaccine.

To prepare the library, RT-PCR was applied. Sequencing used an Illumina HiSeq 2500. The raw public data were reprocessed by TCRdb itself: fastp quality trimming at Q25, MiXCR clonotype calling, in-frame beta chains only. Each CDR3 protein gets just one entry, which takes the most common genes and DNA from the rows behind it. This sample is represented by 150,000 to 200,000 distinct CDR3 sequences; more than 10% of them were singletons. About 29% of the sample rests with the top ten. Ten or more counts support this clonotype. The target of this receptor is not known. Base qualities were left out, and no much larger clone turns up one base away. Paper-wide results and their limitations: The authors proposed that each seasonal influenza vaccination may bring in only a limited number of new T cells.

CDR1 and CDR2 are drawn from the germline V gene: SQVTM, ANQGSEA. V loses 4 bases at its end and J loses 6 bases; junction bases beyond the gene matches: 2. The CDR3 starts with the cysteine, ends with the phenylalanine, and has 12 residues. Only the CDR3 portion is preserved as DNA: 36 bases, with reading frame beginning at the first base. These sequences were also reported in another study, on T cells expressing NK-cell markers. As that second study puts it: TCR beta cDNA libraries were prepared using 5'RACE template switching, which introduced a universal primer site and unique molecular identifiers. In sorted CD3+CD56+NKG2C+, CD3+CD56+NKG2C- and CD3+CD56-NKG2C+ T-cell subsets from several donors, TCR beta-chain repertoires were profiled. Among the eight sequenced donors, seven were HCMV-seropositive and one was HCMV-seronegative. In several experiments an anti-gammadeltaTCR antibody was added to restrict sorting to alphabetaTCR-expressing T cells. For six donors, the dominant CD3+CD56+NKG2C+ clonotypes were among the top 10 CD8+ clonotypes and accounted for about 1.0-8% of CD8+ T cells. Those dominant clonotypes were again the most abundant among CD3+CD56-NKG2C+ cells in a handful of donors, at roughly 25-65%. Whether the expanded NKG2C-expressing T cell clones were specific for HCMV antigens was left unclear. Randomly selected healthy volunteers, three men and five women, were used as the eight sequenced donors. HCMV-specific IgG was detected in serum with a commercial ELISA kit to determine HCMV serostatus. Ficoll density gradient centrifugation was used to isolate peripheral blood mononuclear cells from blood. CD4+ and CD8+ T cells were isolated from PBMC by magnetic immunoseparation with Miltenyi isolation kits. cDNA synthesis was primed from the TCR beta constant segment and was followed by two successive PCR amplification steps. Libraries were sequenced as 2 x 150 bp reads on Illumina HiSeq 2000/2500, MiSeq or NextSeq. Reads were demultiplexed and grouped by UMI with MIGEC, and clonotypes were assembled and quantified with MiTCR. Only TCR cDNA sequences supported by at least two reads were kept to exclude erroneous sequences. The tcR package was used for downstream repertoire analysis, with clonotypes matched between fractions based on CDR3 nucleotide sequence plus V segment. Antigen specificity was annotated against VDJdb with VDJmatch, allowing one amino acid substitution in CDR3.

The specimen was CD8+ T cells sorted from PBMCs, collected less than 13 days after vaccination. In this chain, TRBV29-1 is recombined with TRBJ2-4, with 8 bases matching TRBD1. The TCR sequence derives from a man between 45 and 60 years old who received an inactivated influenza vaccine. Donor details come from another sample of the same person, matched by shared clones. The nucleotide sequence reads as follows: TGCAGCGTTGGTACAGGGGGAAACATTCAGTACTTC. This yields the protein CSVGTGGNIQYF.